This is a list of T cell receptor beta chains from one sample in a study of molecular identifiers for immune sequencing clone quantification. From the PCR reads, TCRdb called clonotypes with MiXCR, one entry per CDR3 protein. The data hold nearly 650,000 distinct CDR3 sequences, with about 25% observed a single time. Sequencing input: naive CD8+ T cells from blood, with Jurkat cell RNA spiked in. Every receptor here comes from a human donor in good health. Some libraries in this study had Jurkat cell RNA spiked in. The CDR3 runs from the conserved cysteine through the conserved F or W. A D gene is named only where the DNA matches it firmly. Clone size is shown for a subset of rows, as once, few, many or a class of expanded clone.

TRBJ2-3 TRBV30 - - CAWSVPRDTGLDTQYF TGTGCCTGGAGTGTTCCCCGGGACACCGGGTTAGATACGCAGTATTTT
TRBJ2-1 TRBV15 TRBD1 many CATSRERQGFEQFF TGTGCCACCAGCAGGGAACGACAGGGGTTTGAGCAGTTCTTC
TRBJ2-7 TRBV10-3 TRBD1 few CASGQGATYEQYF TGTGCCAGCGGACAGGGGGCCACCTACGAGCAGTACTTC
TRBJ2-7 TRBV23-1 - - CASSQSLCGARRYYKRDDYEVQYF TGCGCCAGCAGTCAATCGTTATGCGGCGCGCGGAGATATTACAAGCGTGATGACTACGAGGTGCAGTACTTC
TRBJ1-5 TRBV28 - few CASSPLGDQLQHF TGTGCCAGCAGTCCCTTAGGGGATCAGCTCCAGCATTTT
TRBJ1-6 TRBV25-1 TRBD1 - CASRDRGRSPLHF TGTGCCAGCAGAGACAGGGGGCGTTCACCCCTCCACTTT
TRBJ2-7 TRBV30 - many CAWSLGEEQYF TGTGCCTGGAGTTTGGGGGAAGAGCAGTACTTC
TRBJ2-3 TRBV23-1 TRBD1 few CASSRSRDRGLGAITDTQYF TGCGCCAGCAGTCGCTCCCGGGACAGGGGTCTGGGGGCCATCACAGATACGCAGTATTTT
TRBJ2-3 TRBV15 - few CATSSRRGPDTQYF TGTGCCACCAGCAGCCGTAGGGGCCCCGATACGCAGTATTTT
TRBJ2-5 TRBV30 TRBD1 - CAWTTRGTGQETQYF TGTGCCTGGACTACGCGAGGGACAGGGCAAGAGACCCAGTACTTC
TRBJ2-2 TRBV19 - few CASSIDPRRGELFF TGTGCCAGTAGTATAGATCCGAGACGCGGGGAGCTGTTTTTT
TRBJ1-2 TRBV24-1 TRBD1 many CATSEATGGADYGYTF TGTGCCACCAGTGAAGCAACAGGGGGCGCCGACTATGGCTACACCTTC
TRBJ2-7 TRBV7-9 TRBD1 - CASCPPGQGDEQYF TGTGCCAGCTGCCCCCCGGGACAGGGGGATGAGCAGTACTTC
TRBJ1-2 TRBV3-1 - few CASSQDGDFNYGYTF TGTGCCAGCAGCCAAGACGGAGACTTTAACTATGGCTACACCTTC
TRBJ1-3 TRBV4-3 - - CASSQGTASGNTIYF TGCGCCAGCAGCCAAGGGACAGCCTCTGGAAACACCATATATTTT
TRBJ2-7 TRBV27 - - CAGSWRASAYEQYF TGTGCCGGCAGTTGGCGGGCCTCGGCCTACGAGCAGTACTTC
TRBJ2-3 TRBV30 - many CAWSRATDTQYF TGTGCCTGGAGTAGGGCCACAGATACGCAGTATTTT
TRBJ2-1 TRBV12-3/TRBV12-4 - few CASSYDTKVGEQFF TGTGCCAGCAGTTACGACACCAAGGTCGGTGAGCAGTTCTTC
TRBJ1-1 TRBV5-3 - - CASSLVAGATTEAFF TGTGCCAGCAGCTTGGTGGCAGGGGCTACGACTGAAGCTTTCTTT
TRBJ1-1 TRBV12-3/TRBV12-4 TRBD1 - CASRGGQGGTEAFF TGTGCCAGCAGGGGCGGACAGGGTGGGACTGAAGCTTTCTTT
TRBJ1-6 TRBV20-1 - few CSARDRAGPLYNSPLHF TGCAGTGCTAGAGATCGCGCCGGCCCCCTATATAATTCACCCCTCCACTTT
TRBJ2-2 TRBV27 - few CASSGALNTGELFF TGTGCCAGTTCGGGAGCACTGAACACCGGGGAGCTGTTTTTT
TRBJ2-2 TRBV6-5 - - CATCSGPGELFF TGTGCCACCTGTTCCGGACCCGGGGAGCTGTTTTTT
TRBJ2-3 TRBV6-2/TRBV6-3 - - CASSYPLDTQYF TGTGCCAGCAGTTACCCCTTAGATACGCAGTATTTT
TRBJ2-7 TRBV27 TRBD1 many CASSTPQGLGEQYF TGTGCCAGCAGCACTCCACAGGGGCTCGGCGAGCAGTACTTC
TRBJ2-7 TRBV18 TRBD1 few CASSPPDRGSPYEQYF TGTGCCAGCTCACCACCCGACAGGGGCTCCCCCTACGAGCAGTACTTC
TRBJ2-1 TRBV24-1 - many CATSALLGDEQFF TGTGCCACCAGCGCCCTCCTAGGGGATGAGCAGTTCTTC
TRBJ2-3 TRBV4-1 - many CASSHGQPTDTQYF TGCGCCAGCAGCCATGGACAGCCCACAGATACGCAGTATTTT
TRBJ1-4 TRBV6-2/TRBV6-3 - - CASSSDGPIEKLFF TGTGCCAGCAGTTCGGACGGGCCTATTGAAAAACTGTTTTTT
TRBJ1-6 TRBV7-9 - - CASSFTENSPLHF TGTGCCAGCAGCTTCACGGAGAATTCACCCCTCCACTTT
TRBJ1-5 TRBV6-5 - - CASSYSSGLDQPQHF TGTGCCAGCAGTTACTCCTCAGGGCTTGATCAGCCCCAGCATTTT
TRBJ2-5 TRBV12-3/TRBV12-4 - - CASSSAEGQETQYF TGTGCCAGCAGTTCCGCCGAGGGTCAGGAGACCCAGTACTTC
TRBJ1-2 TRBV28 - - CASSYDRSGYTF TGTGCCAGCAGTTATGACAGGTCTGGCTACACCTTC
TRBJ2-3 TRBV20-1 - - CSARDLDYDTDTQYF TGCAGTGCTAGAGATCTGGACTATGACACAGATACGCAGTATTTT
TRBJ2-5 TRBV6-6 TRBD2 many CASSYWREGEETQYF TGTGCCAGCAGTTACTGGCGGGAGGGGGAAGAGACCCAGTACTTC
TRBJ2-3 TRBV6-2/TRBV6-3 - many CASRISRDGMADTQYF TGTGCCAGCAGAATCTCCCGGGACGGTATGGCAGATACGCAGTATTTT
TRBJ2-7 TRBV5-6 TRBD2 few CASSFMTSGSYGEQYF TGTGCCAGCAGCTTTATGACTAGCGGATCGTATGGGGAGCAGTACTTC